The rows below give T cell receptor beta chains drawn from one sample of a study of T cells after yellow fever vaccination. In TCRdb, the 5' RACE reads were re-called with MiXCR into one record per CDR3 protein. Of a few hundred thousand distinct CDR3 sequences in the sample, approximately 4.5% are singletons; the top ten hold approximately 19%. The source material was PBMCs, sampled 15 days after the yellow fever booster vaccination. The receptors originated from a man aged 18 to 30 who received the YFV17D yellow fever vaccine. Each CDR3 is given with its conserved first and last residue. Each record gives: V gene, J gene, clone size, D gene, CDR3 DNA, CDR3 protein. The D gene is left open where the match is weak. Size is omitted from some rows. Given values are once, few, many or a class for expanded clones.

TRBV7-2	TRBJ1-1	many	.	TGTGCCAGCAGCTACACTGAAGCTTTCTTT	CASSYTEAFF
TRBV4-3	TRBJ2-4	few	.	TGCGCCAGCGAGGGGGAAGCCCCCAAAAACATTCAGTACTTC	CASEGEAPKNIQYF
TRBV12-3/TRBV12-4	TRBJ2-2	few	.	TGTGCCAGCCTTCGGTCCACATACACCGGGGAGCTGTTTTTT	CASLRSTYTGELFF
TRBV5-1	TRBJ2-5	many	TRBD1	TGCGCCAGCAGCTCACCACAGGGGGAGAGGAAGACCCAGTACTTC	CASSSPQGERKTQYF
TRBV20-1	TRBJ2-3	many	.	TGCAGTGCTACGCCTCCAGAGGAAGGGGTCTCAGATACGCAGTATTTT	CSATPPEEGVSDTQYF
TRBV5-1	TRBJ1-1	many	.	TGCGCCAGCAGCCCGACGTCAGGGAACACTGAAGCTTTCTTT	CASSPTSGNTEAFF
TRBV10-3	TRBJ1-6	many	.	TGTGCCATCAGCCCAGGGTTGGGACTTTCACCCCTCCACTTT	CAISPGLGLSPLHF
TRBV20-1	TRBJ2-3	few	TRBD2	TGCAGTGCCCTTCGGGGACTAGTGGTAGTAGATACGCAGTATTTT	CSALRGLVVVDTQYF
TRBV15	TRBJ1-4	many	TRBD1	TGTGCCACCAGCCTCTCGACAGGGATAGCAACTAATGAAAAACTGTTTTTT	CATSLSTGIATNEKLFF
TRBV7-2	TRBJ2-1	many	TRBD1	TGTGCCAGCAGCCCCTTCCTACAGGGGGAATACAATGAGCAGTTCTTC	CASSPFLQGEYNEQFF
TRBV5-6	TRBJ2-1	.	TRBD2	TGTGCCAGCAGCAATCCGCGGGGGGCCTACAATGAGCAGTTCTTC	CASSNPRGAYNEQFF
TRBV12-3/TRBV12-4	TRBJ2-7	.	TRBD2	TGTGCCAGCGGAACCCGGGGGGGCAGGTACGAGCAGTACTTC	CASGTRGGRYEQYF
TRBV12-3/TRBV12-4	TRBJ1-4	many	.	TGTGCCAGCAGTTTTTTCCAGGGAAGGGAAAAACTGTTTTTT	CASSFFQGREKLFF
TRBV11-2	TRBJ1-1	many	.	TGTGCCAGCAGCCCCCTAAAGAACACTGAAGCTTTCTTT	CASSPLKNTEAFF
TRBV2	TRBJ2-1	few	.	TGTGCCAGCAAGGGGGGCTCCTACAATGAGCAGTTCTTC	CASKGGSYNEQFF
TRBV12-3/TRBV12-4	TRBJ2-2	.	.	TGTGCCAGCAGTTTATTTTCGGAGCGGACCTTCACCGGGGAGCTGTTTTTT	CASSLFSERTFTGELFF
TRBV20-1	TRBJ2-5	many	TRBD2	TGCAGTGCTAGAGTAAGACCGGGACTAGCGGCAGGGCAAGAGACCCAGTACTTC	CSARVRPGLAAGQETQYF
TRBV11-2	TRBJ2-1	many	TRBD2	TGTGCCAGCAGCTTACTAGGGAGGGAGTTCTTC	CASSLLGREFF
TRBV20-1	TRBJ2-1	many	.	TGCAGTGCTAGATATGGGGGGTCCTACAATGAGCAGTTCTTC	CSARYGGSYNEQFF
TRBV6-5	TRBJ2-3	many	.	TGTGCCAGCAGTTACTCAGGGGGTTCTGCAGATACGCAGTATTTT	CASSYSGGSADTQYF
TRBV27	TRBJ2-5	many	.	TGTGCCAGCAGTTTGGGGGTGAATGTCCAAGAGACCCAGTACTTC	CASSLGVNVQETQYF
TRBV5-1	TRBJ1-1	many	TRBD1	TGCGCCAGCAGCTGGACCGGGACAGGGAACACTGAAGCTTTCTTT	CASSWTGTGNTEAFF
TRBV6-2/TRBV6-3	TRBJ1-2	few	.	TGTGCCAGCAGCACCAATAACTATGGCTACACCTTC	CASSTNNYGYTF
TRBV7-6	TRBJ1-1	many	.	TGTGCCAGCAGCTTAGCGCAATGGGGGGACACTGAAGCTTTCTTT	CASSLAQWGDTEAFF
TRBV4-2	TRBJ2-1	few	TRBD2	TGTGCCAGCAGCCAAGATCGAGCGGGGCTCTACAATGAGCAGTTCTTC	CASSQDRAGLYNEQFF
TRBV7-2	TRBJ1-1	few	TRBD1	TGTGCCAGCAGCTTGTCCAGGGGGATAGAAACTGAAGCTTTCTTT	CASSLSRGIETEAFF
TRBV5-1	TRBJ2-7	many	.	TGCGCCAGCAGCTTGGGGCCCGAGCAGTACTTC	CASSLGPEQYF
TRBV7-9	TRBJ1-1	few	.	TGTGCCAGCAGCTTACTCCCGCAGGGGCAACCGAACACTGAAGCTTTCTTT	CASSLLPQGQPNTEAFF
TRBV11-2	TRBJ2-3	many	.	TGTGCCAGCAGCAGTTTAGGGATGGGAGGTACAGATACGCAGTATTTT	CASSSLGMGGTDTQYF
TRBV4-2	TRBJ2-5	.	TRBD1	TGTGCCAGCAGCCCTACGACAGGGAGAGAGACCCAGTACTTC	CASSPTTGRETQYF
TRBV7-2	TRBJ2-7	few	TRBD2	TGTGCCAGCAGCACTAGCGGGGGGCTTTACGAGCAGTACTTC	CASSTSGGLYEQYF
TRBV5-1	TRBJ2-5	many	.	TGCGCCAGCAGCTTGTTCCATCGTCGGGGGGCCGGGTACCAAGAGACCCAGTACTTC	CASSLFHRRGAGYQETQYF
TRBV6-6	TRBJ2-2	.	.	TGTGCCAGCAGAGAAACCGGGACACAGAACACCGGGGAGCTGTTTTTT	CASRETGTQNTGELFF
TRBV4-1	TRBJ2-5	few	TRBD2	TGCGCCAGCAGCCTCGGGACTAGCCTAGAGACCCAGTACTTC	CASSLGTSLETQYF
TRBV4-1	TRBJ1-2	.	.	TGCGCCAGCAGCCGGAAGGGGGATAACTATGGCTACACCTTC	CASSRKGDNYGYTF
TRBV5-1	TRBJ2-6	many	TRBD1	TGCGCCAGCAGAGGGACAGGGGGCACTGGGGCCAACGTCCTGACTTTC	CASRGTGGTGANVLTF
TRBV6-2/TRBV6-3	TRBJ2-1	.	.	TGTGCCAGCAGGAGGGGAAACAATGAGCAGTTCTTC	CASRRGNNEQFF
TRBV7-3	TRBJ2-7	many	TRBD2	TGTGCCAGCAGCTTCCAGCGGGGGCAGGACGAGCAGTACTTC	CASSFQRGQDEQYF
TRBV7-2	TRBJ1-5	.	.	TGTGCCAGCAGCTTATTGGGGGCTAGCAATCAGCCCCAGCATTTT	CASSLLGASNQPQHF
TRBV20-1	TRBJ2-3	many	TRBD1	TGCAGTGCTAAGGGGGCCAGGGATACGCAGTATTTT	CSAKGARDTQYF
TRBV12-3/TRBV12-4	TRBJ1-1	few	.	TGTGCCAGCATTACGCGGGGGTGGACTGAAGCTTTCTTT	CASITRGWTEAFF
TRBV20-1	TRBJ1-5	.	.	TGCAGTGCCCCACAGGGTGCGTATAGCAATCAGCCCCAGCATTTT	CSAPQGAYSNQPQHF
TRBV19	TRBJ1-1	.	.	TGTGCCAGTAGTCGGGGTCCCCGAATGAACACTGAAGCTTTCTTT	CASSRGPRMNTEAFF
TRBV4-2	TRBJ2-5	many	TRBD2	TGTGCCAGCAGCCAAGGACTAGCGGGGGGGAGTCGAGAGACCCAGTACTTC	CASSQGLAGGSRETQYF
TRBV7-2	TRBJ2-3	few	TRBD1	TGTGCCAGCAGCTTAGTTGGGACAGGGGCCGATACGCAGTATTTT	CASSLVGTGADTQYF
TRBV7-6	TRBJ2-2	few	.	TGTGCCAGCAGCTTTGGGCAAGGAGAGAGCACCGGGGAGCTGTTTTTT	CASSFGQGESTGELFF
TRBV30	TRBJ2-3	many	.	TGTGCCTGGACCGACAGCACAGATACGCAGTATTTT	CAWTDSTDTQYF
TRBV12-3/TRBV12-4	TRBJ1-6	.	.	TGTGCCAGCAGTTTGAAAGGGGGATACTATAGTTCACCCCTCCACTTT	CASSLKGGYYSSPLHF
TRBV19	TRBJ2-5	few	.	TGTGCCAGTAGTCCCCAGGACAGAACGGAGACCCAGTACTTC	CASSPQDRTETQYF
TRBV12-3/TRBV12-4	TRBJ2-2	.	TRBD1	TGTGCCAGCAGTTTCCGACAGGGGGCAAGCGGGGAGCTGTTTTTT	CASSFRQGASGELFF
TRBV7-2	TRBJ2-1	.	TRBD2	TGTGCCAGCAGCTTAGCAGGGACTAGCGGCAACAATGAGCAGTTCTTC	CASSLAGTSGNNEQFF
TRBV29-1	TRBJ1-2	.	.	TGCAGCGTGGAGGGGGGGGTTGACTATGGCTACACCTTC	CSVEGGVDYGYTF
TRBV12-3/TRBV12-4	TRBJ1-6	many	.	TGTGCCAGCAGTCCGGGACCGTATAATTCACCCCTCCACTTT	CASSPGPYNSPLHF
TRBV9	TRBJ2-3	few	TRBD2	TGTGCCAGCAGCGTAGGCGGGGGGGCCGGGACAGATACGCAGTATTTT	CASSVGGGAGTDTQYF
TRBV5-1	TRBJ2-2	few	TRBD2	TGCGCCAGCAGCTCTCCGGGACTAGCGGGGGCAAGAACCGGGGAGCTGTTTTTT	CASSSPGLAGARTGELFF
TRBV7-9	TRBJ2-3	many	.	TGTGCCAGCAGCGTTACAGGGAGGGGGAGACCAGATACGCAGTATTTT	CASSVTGRGRPDTQYF
TRBV4-3	TRBJ2-1	.	TRBD2	TGCGCCAGCAGCCACCGACTAGCGGGGGGGAGCTCCTACAATGAGCAGTTCTTC	CASSHRLAGGSSYNEQFF
TRBV24-1	TRBJ2-3	many	.	TGTGCCACCAGTGCCGAGAACACAGATACGCAGTATTTT	CATSAENTDTQYF
TRBV10-3	TRBJ2-2	many	TRBD2	TGTGCCATCACCGAGAGACTAGCAGAGGGGAACGGGGAGCTGTTTTTT	CAITERLAEGNGELFF
TRBV3-1	TRBJ2-2	.	.	TGTGCCAGCAGCCAAGAGACGGAAGCGCCCGGGGAGCTGTTTTTT	CASSQETEAPGELFF